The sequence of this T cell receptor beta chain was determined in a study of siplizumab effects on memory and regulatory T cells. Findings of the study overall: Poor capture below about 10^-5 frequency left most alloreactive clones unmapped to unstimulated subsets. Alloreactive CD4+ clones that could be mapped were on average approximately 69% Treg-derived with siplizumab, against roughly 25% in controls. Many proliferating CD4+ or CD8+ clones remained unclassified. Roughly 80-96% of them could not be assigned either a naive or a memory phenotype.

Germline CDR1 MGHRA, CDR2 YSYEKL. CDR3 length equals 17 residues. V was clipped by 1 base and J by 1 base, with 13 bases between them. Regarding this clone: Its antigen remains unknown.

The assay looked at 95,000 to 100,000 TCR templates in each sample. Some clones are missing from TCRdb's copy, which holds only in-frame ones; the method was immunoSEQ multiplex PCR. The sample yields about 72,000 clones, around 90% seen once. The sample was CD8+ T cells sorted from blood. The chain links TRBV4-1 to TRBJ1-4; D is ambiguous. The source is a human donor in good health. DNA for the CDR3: TGCGCCAGCAGCCAAGTCCCGCACGGGTTAACTAATGAAAAACTGTTTTTT. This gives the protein CASSQVPHGLTNEKLFF.